A single TCR beta chain is shown here with its context. The target antigen is unknown. This record belongs to a study of persistence of HIV-infected CD4 T cells. Points from the study as a whole: Antigen-responding cells were enriched for degenerate expanded CDR3beta sequences. Proviral oligoclonality tracked with TCR oligoclonality within the same sorted cells.

Nonspecific anti-CD3/anti-CD28 bead stimulation represents the broad CD4+ T cell repertoire. Responding CD4+ T cells were sorted by upregulation of both CD40 ligand and CD69. For approximately 20 hours, CD8-depleted PBMCs received anti-CD28/CD49d costimulation, a CD40-blocking antibody and enfuvirtide. Sequencing used immunoSEQ version 4 in survey mode. Only in-frame clones appear in the TCRdb table, and some are missing; sequencing was by immunoSEQ multiplex PCR. The sample carries under 55,000 clones, about 88% recorded once. Germline values: CDR1 MNHEY, CDR2 SVGEGT. Trimming took 5 bases from V and 3 from J, leaving 5 bases between them. The CDR3 runs 11 residues.

The chain employs TRBV6-2 or TRBV6-3 and TRBJ2-7, with D hard to call. The input for sequencing was CD4+ T cells sorted from PBMCs after 18-hour stimulation, taken from a patient who received antiretroviral therapy. The sequence was collected from an adult woman with HIV who was CMV-seropositive. The CDR3: CASSPLYEQYF. CDR3 in DNA: TGTGCCAGCAGTCCGCTCTACGAGCAGTACTTC.